This is a list of T cell receptor beta chains from one sample in a study of PD-1 blockade in classical Hodgkin lymphoma. Sequencing was performed with immunoSEQ multiplex PCR; in TCRdb, only in-frame clones are kept and a portion is missing. Among thousands of clones, 86% were seen once, and the ten largest hold more than 1.5%. Sequences were derived from CD4+ T cells from blood, sampled at baseline. Receptors originate from a human donor with classical Hodgkin lymphoma. CDR3s include the opening cysteine and the closing phenylalanine or tryptophan. D genes are given only for firm matches. Expanded clones are given a class, and other clones once, few, many or no size at all.

CSVGSGGIGELFF TGCAGCGTTGGGTCAGGGGGTATCGGGGAGCTGTTTTTT TRBJ2-2 once TRBV29-1 TRBD1
CAISEQRTGSYEQYF TGTGCCATCAGTGAACAGAGGACAGGCTCCTACGAGCAGTACTTC TRBJ2-7 . TRBV10-3 TRBD1
CASSVGDPGDTEAFF TGTGCCAGCAGTGTTGGGGATCCCGGGGACACTGAAGCTTTCTTT TRBJ1-1 . TRBV2 .
CASRPQPGQIYNEQFF TGCGCCAGCAGGCCTCAACCGGGACAGATCTACAATGAGCAGTTCTTC TRBJ2-1 . TRBV5-1 TRBD1
CASRKDMRNTEAFF TGCGCCAGCAGGAAGGACATGAGGAACACTGAAGCTTTCTTT TRBJ1-1 . TRBV10-2 .
CAWTPGLAGADTQYF TGTGCCTGGACTCCGGGACTAGCGGGAGCAGATACGCAGTATTTT TRBJ2-3 . TRBV30 TRBD2
CASSERRETQYF TGTGCCAGCAGTGAAAGAAGAGAGACCCAGTACTTC TRBJ2-5 . TRBV2 .
CASSLGLWDRGHWFYGYTF TGTGCCAGCAGCTTAGGCCTTTGGGACAGGGGTCATTGGTTCTATGGCTACACCTTC TRBJ1-2 . TRBV11-2 TRBD1
CASSPPDSPEAFF TGTGCCAGCTCACCTCCGGACAGTCCTGAAGCTTTCTTT TRBJ1-1 . TRBV18 .
CASSWSFTVGELFF TGTGCCAGCAGTTGGTCCTTTACGGTCGGGGAGCTGTTTTTT TRBJ2-2 . TRBV5-5 .
CASSLDSLSYNEQFF TGTGCCAGCAGCTTAGACAGCCTGTCCTACAATGAGCAGTTCTTC TRBJ2-1 few TRBV7-6 .
CASSPNRGRVETQYF TGTGCCAGCAGCCCAAACAGGGGGCGGGTAGAGACCCAGTACTTC TRBJ2-5 few TRBV5-4 TRBD1
CASRRLAAGTDTQYF TGTGCCAGCCGGCGACTAGCGGCCGGCACAGATACGCAGTATTTT TRBJ2-3 . TRBV6-1 TRBD2
CASSLTFGLLPTF TGTGCCAGCAGCTTAACGTTTGGACTCTTGCCCACCTTC TRBJ1-2 . TRBV7-3 .
CASQRDSGRQETQYF TGTGCCAGCCAACGCGACTCGGGGAGGCAAGAGACCCAGTACTTC TRBJ2-5 . TRBV2 .
CASSLDRGHSGYTF TGTGCCAGCAGCTTGGACAGGGGGCATTCTGGCTACACCTTC TRBJ1-2 . TRBV7-9 TRBD1
CASSLGQGGGVTYEQYF TGTGCCAGCAGTTTGGGACAGGGAGGGGGAGTGACCTACGAGCAGTACTTC TRBJ2-7 . TRBV27 TRBD1
CASSLGGRRGETQYF TGTGCCAGCAGCTTAGGGGGCCGGAGGGGGGAGACCCAGTACTTC TRBJ2-5 few TRBV7-2 .
CASSLGEPPTDTQYF TGCGCCAGCAGCTTGGGGGAACCACCCACAGATACGCAGTATTTT TRBJ2-3 . TRBV5-1 .
CASSMVTGYQETQYF TGTGCCAGTAGTATGGTGACAGGGTACCAAGAGACCCAGTACTTC TRBJ2-5 once TRBV19 TRBD1
CASSLQAGGSDEQFF TGTGCCAGCAGCTTACAGGCGGGGGGTTCGGATGAGCAGTTCTTC TRBJ2-1 . TRBV7-2 TRBD2
CASRKGHSYEQYF TGTGCCAGCAGGAAGGGGCACTCCTACGAGCAGTACTTC TRBJ2-7 . TRBV28 .
CASSSIPTALQETQYF TGTGCCAGCAGTTCCATTCCGACAGCCCTCCAAGAGACCCAGTACTTC TRBJ2-5 . TRBV28 .
CASSQGRTGGKNTEAFF TGTGCCAGCAGCCAAGGTCGGACAGGGGGGAAGAACACTGAAGCTTTCTTT TRBJ1-1 once TRBV4-2 TRBD1
CASSQDRSRVDQPQHF TGTGCCAGCAGCCAAGATCGGAGCAGGGTTGACCAGCCCCAGCATTTT TRBJ1-5 . TRBV4-2 .
CASSWTSQETQYF TGTGCCAGCAGTTGGACTAGCCAAGAGACCCAGTACTTC TRBJ2-5 . TRBV6-5 TRBD2
CASTRAGGQGDEQFF TGTGCCAGCACCCGAGCGGGAGGGCAGGGGGATGAGCAGTTCTTC TRBJ2-1 . TRBV27 TRBD2
CSPKVYGEQFF TGCAGCCCCAAAGTGTATGGTGAGCAGTTCTTC TRBJ2-1 . TRBV29-1 .
CAWTPEGGNYGYTF TGTGCCTGGACCCCGGAGGGGGGAAACTATGGCTACACCTTC TRBJ1-2 . TRBV30 .
CASSLLQPYQPQHF TGTGCCAGCAGTTTGCTACAGCCCTATCAGCCCCAGCATTTT TRBJ1-5 few TRBV28 .
CASSPGTGPTEAFF TGTGCCAGCTCACCCGGGACAGGCCCCACTGAAGCTTTCTTT TRBJ1-1 . TRBV18 TRBD1
CASSLRGRGKSSYEQYF TGTGCCAGCAGCCTTCGGGGGAGGGGGAAGTCATCCTACGAGCAGTACTTC TRBJ2-7 . TRBV2 .
CASSLSLGPDTQYF TGTGCCAGCAGCTTGAGTCTGGGCCCAGATACGCAGTATTTT TRBJ2-3 . TRBV5-4 .
CASSFLAGGADTQYF TGTGCCAGCAGCTTCCTAGCGGGGGGGGCGGATACGCAGTATTTT TRBJ2-3 . TRBV7-3 TRBD2
CASSQQGGGSPLHF TGCGCCAGCAGCCAACAGGGGGGCGGCTCACCCCTCCACTTT TRBJ1-6 . TRBV5-1 TRBD1
CASNRLGPGDEQFF TGTGCCAGCAATCGTCTAGGCCCGGGGGATGAGCAGTTCTTC TRBJ2-1 . TRBV2 .
CASSQPGQRGKDEQFF TGTGCCAGCAGCCAACCCGGGCAGCGGGGTAAAGATGAGCAGTTCTTC TRBJ2-1 . TRBV4-2 TRBD2
CASTMTGGLMNTEAFF TGTGCCAGCACTATGACAGGGGGCTTAATGAACACTGAAGCTTTCTTT TRBJ1-1 . TRBV28 TRBD1
CASGGASGDTQYF TGTGCCAGCGGAGGGGCTAGCGGAGATACGCAGTATTTT TRBJ2-3 . TRBV27 TRBD2